These T cell receptor beta chains were read from a single sample in a study of blood T cell repertoires in COVID-19. The assay was immunoSEQ multiplex PCR, and TCRdb's table has in-frame clones only and misses some. The sample consists of approximately 200,000 clones, roughly 80% of them appearing once. Sequencing was performed on peripheral blood. Receptors were obtained from a woman aged 25 to 39 who had recovered from COVID-19. CDR3s include the opening cysteine and the closing phenylalanine or tryptophan. The D gene is left open where the match is weak. Clone size is not always given. Where it is, it says once, few, many or a class for expanded clones.

j_gene	abundance	v_gene	d_gene	CDR3nt	CDR3aa
TRBJ2-2	-	TRBV10-3	TRBD2	TGTGCCACTCTAGCGGGAGGCCGCACCGGGGAGCTGTTTTTT	CATLAGGRTGELFF
TRBJ1-1	-	TRBV13	-	TGTGCCAGCAGCCGTCTCGACAGGAGGAACACTGAAGCTTTCTTT	CASSRLDRRNTEAFF
TRBJ2-4	-	TRBV11-2	TRBD1	TGTGCCAGCAGCTTAGATTGGGCAGGGGGCTTTTACTTC	CASSLDWAGGFYF
TRBJ2-3	-	TRBV7-3	-	TGTGCCAGCAGCTTAGTAGGGAGCTCAGGGGAGGGGGCAGATACGCAGTATTTT	CASSLVGSSGEGADTQYF
TRBJ1-2	-	TRBV3-1/TRBV3-2	TRBD1	TGTGCCAGCAGCCAAATAAAAACAGGGGGCGCCGATGGCTACACCTTC	CASSQIKTGGADGYTF
TRBJ2-1	-	TRBV5-1	-	TGCGCCAGCAGCCGCCGACTAGAACCCGACAATGAGCAGTTCTTC	CASSRRLEPDNEQFF
TRBJ2-7	once	TRBV7-9	TRBD1	TGTGCCAGCAGCCCGACTGGCACCGGGACAGGGGTGTACTTC	CASSPTGTGTGVYF
TRBJ1-2	-	TRBV20-1	-	TGCAGTGCTAGTCGGGGGGTGGACTATGGCTACACCTTC	CSASRGVDYGYTF
TRBJ2-7	-	TRBV6-5	-	TGTGCCAGCAGCAAGCAACCCCACTCCTACGAGCAGTACTTC	CASSKQPHSYEQYF
TRBJ2-7	-	TRBV7-9	-	TGTGCCAGCAGCTTAGGCCAGGCGAACTACGAGCAGTACTTC	CASSLGQANYEQYF
TRBJ2-3	-	TRBV7-9	-	TGTGCCAGCAGCTTAGGGCTAGGAACAGATACGCAGTATTTT	CASSLGLGTDTQYF
TRBJ2-7	-	TRBV2	TRBD2	TGTGCCAGCATACTAGCGGGAGCCTACGAGCAGTACTTC	CASILAGAYEQYF
TRBJ2-1	-	TRBV9	-	TGTGCCAGCAGCCCGGGACTGCAGTCCTACAATGAGCAGTTCTTC	CASSPGLQSYNEQFF
TRBJ2-5	-	TRBV30	-	TGTGCCTGGAGGGCACTAGGGGAGACCCAGTACTTC	CAWRALGETQYF
TRBJ2-1	-	TRBV30	-	TGTGCCTGGTGGGGGCGTGGGTACAATGAGCAGTTCTTC	CAWWGRGYNEQFF
TRBJ2-1	-	TRBV27	TRBD2	TGTGCCAGCAGTTTGCCCTCTAGCGGAAGCTCCTACAATGAGCAGTTCTTC	CASSLPSSGSSYNEQFF
TRBJ2-3	-	TRBV25-1	TRBD2	TGTGCCAGCAGCACCGCGGGAGCGTGGGATACGCAGTATTTT	CASSTAGAWDTQYF
TRBJ2-7	-	TRBV5-4	-	TGTGCCAGCAGCTACTCGAACCCACCCTACGAGCAGTACTTC	CASSYSNPPYEQYF
TRBJ2-3	-	TRBV6-5	TRBD1	TGTGCCAGCGGGGACAGGGGGACAGATACGCAGTATTTT	CASGDRGTDTQYF
TRBJ2-3	-	TRBV28	-	TGTGCCAGCAGTCGCAGCGGGCTATCCACAGATACGCAGTATTTT	CASSRSGLSTDTQYF
TRBJ1-1	-	TRBV28	-	TGTGCCAGCAAGCGGAACACTGAAGCTTTCTTT	CASKRNTEAFF
TRBJ2-1	-	TRBV6-5	-	TGTGCCAGCAGAGAGAGTAGCTCCTACAATGAGCAGTTCTTC	CASRESSSYNEQFF
TRBJ1-3	few	TRBV7-2	TRBD1	TGTGCCAGCAGCTTAGGGACAGGGTATGGAAACACCATATATTTT	CASSLGTGYGNTIYF
TRBJ2-2	-	TRBV2	-	TGTGCCAGCAGTGGCGGCCGCCCGGAGGAGCTGTTTTTT	CASSGGRPEELFF
TRBJ2-1	-	TRBV27	TRBD2	TGTGCCAGCGCCCTATCGCGCCCGGGGGGTCCGTACAATGAGCAGTTCTTC	CASALSRPGGPYNEQFF
TRBJ2-1	once	TRBV10-2	-	TGCGCCAGCAGTGAGGACAGCAATGAGCAGTTCTTC	CASSEDSNEQFF
TRBJ1-4	-	TRBV5-1	-	TGCGCCAGCAGCTTGGGCGACACCATTAATGAAAAACTGTTTTTT	CASSLGDTINEKLFF
TRBJ2-1	-	TRBV24-1	TRBD2	TGTGCCACTCGGACTAGCGGCGAATACAATGAGCAGTTCTTC	CATRTSGEYNEQFF
TRBJ2-1	once	TRBV5-1	TRBD2	TGCGCCAGCAGCACCATGACTAGCGGGAGCAATGAGCAGTTCTTC	CASSTMTSGSNEQFF
TRBJ2-7	-	TRBV21-1	-	TGTGCCAGCAGGCAACACAGGGAGCTCTACGAGCAGTACTTC	CASRQHRELYEQYF
TRBJ2-1	-	TRBV7-6	TRBD2	TGTGCCAGCAGCCCGGGACTAGCGGGGGAGGGATCCAATGAGCAGTTCTTC	CASSPGLAGEGSNEQFF
TRBJ2-7	-	TRBV11-3	TRBD1	TGTGCCAGCAGCCTTCGGACAGGGCAGCGGTACGAGCAGTACTTC	CASSLRTGQRYEQYF
TRBJ1-6	few	TRBV9	TRBD1	TGTGCCAGCAGCTTCGCGGGACAGGGGGGTTCACCCCTCCACTTT	CASSFAGQGGSPLHF
TRBJ1-2	-	TRBV7-6	-	TGTGCCAGCAGCCCAGGACTTGGTGGCTACACCTTC	CASSPGLGGYTF